Reported below is one T cell receptor (beta chain). The target antigen is unknown. Germline loops: CDR1 LGHNA, CDR2 YNFKEQ. Germline trimming cut 3 bases from V and 9 bases from J; bases unmatched to any gene: 4. The CDR3 extends over 13 amino acids. This record comes from a study of naive and memory T cell subsets. Notes on the study in general: Naive repertoires, especially CD8, held a few larger clonotypes, possibly memory cells re-expressing CD45RA.

An equimolar mix of two oligonucleotides served as the beta constant-region primer for TRBC1 and TRBC2. Ligated cDNA was amplified by four rounds of PCR with nested alpha and beta constant-region primers and SP2. TCRdb called the UMI-ligation and nested PCR reads again in MiXCR, with one record for every CDR3 protein. The sample lists some 110,000 distinct CDR3 sequences, roughly 15% seen once, with roughly 3.1% in the top ten. The chain has TRBV4-2 and TRBJ2-4; 8 bases map to TRBD1. The receptor's source is a human donor in good health. Sequenced input: naive CD8+ T cells from blood. The CDR3 nucleotides are TGTGCCAGCAGCCAGTCAGGGGGCCTCATTCAGTACTTC. Protein: CASSQSGGLIQYF.